The rows below give T cell receptor beta chains drawn from one sample of a study of T cell repertoires in cytomegalovirus infection. Their antigens remain unidentified. TCRdb recomputed calls from the reads with MiXCR, one row per CDR3 protein. The sample shows roughly 90,000 distinct CDR3 sequences, around 32% of them seen only once. The specimen comprised CD8+ T cells from cultured PBMCs, sampled from culture after CMV antigen stimulation. These receptors were obtained from a human donor in good health (CMV status not recorded). Some clones in this sample may be carry-over from other donors' samples. Both conserved end residues are part of each CDR3. Clone size is given for some rows only: seen once, a few or many times, or a class if the clone is expanded.

v_gene: TRBV15
j_gene: TRBJ2-6
abundance: few
CDR3aa: CATSRGEQGWGANVLTF

v_gene: TRBV28
j_gene: TRBJ1-2
abundance: .
CDR3aa: CASMGGINYGYTF

v_gene: TRBV7-6
j_gene: TRBJ2-3
abundance: few
CDR3aa: CASSLATTPDTQYF

v_gene: TRBV5-4
j_gene: TRBJ2-2
abundance: .
CDR3aa: CASSLAGQGGTGELFF

v_gene: TRBV20-1
j_gene: TRBJ2-5
abundance: .
CDR3aa: CSARDQGSGFKTQYF

v_gene: TRBV4-1
j_gene: TRBJ1-5
abundance: many
CDR3aa: CASSQDQGQPQHF

v_gene: TRBV12-3/TRBV12-4
j_gene: TRBJ2-6
abundance: once
CDR3aa: CASNLRDSGANVLTF

v_gene: TRBV11-1
j_gene: TRBJ1-2
abundance: .
CDR3aa: CASSPGGALLNYGYTF

v_gene: TRBV6-5
j_gene: TRBJ1-3
abundance: .
CDR3aa: CASSYSMELSGNTIYF

v_gene: TRBV15
j_gene: TRBJ1-1
abundance: .
CDR3aa: CATSRDWGGAAEAFF

v_gene: TRBV20-1
j_gene: TRBJ2-7
abundance: once
CDR3aa: CSARSRTGTNYEQYF

v_gene: TRBV30
j_gene: TRBJ2-2
abundance: few
CDR3aa: CAWSVGAGELFF

v_gene: TRBV4-1
j_gene: TRBJ2-4
abundance: few
CDR3aa: CASSQLARQNIQYF

v_gene: TRBV6-5
j_gene: TRBJ2-1
abundance: .
CDR3aa: CANSSGTGEINEQFF

v_gene: TRBV10-3
j_gene: TRBJ2-5
abundance: .
CDR3aa: CAISEPAQETQYF

v_gene: TRBV28
j_gene: TRBJ1-4
abundance: .
CDR3aa: CASSLTLSGNEKLFF

v_gene: TRBV6-5
j_gene: TRBJ1-4
abundance: few
CDR3aa: CASSPYRGTNEKLFF

v_gene: TRBV28
j_gene: TRBJ1-2
abundance: .
CDR3aa: CASSFNYGYTF

v_gene: TRBV14
j_gene: TRBJ2-3
abundance: few
CDR3aa: CASSQEGTSGARDHTQYF

v_gene: TRBV25-1
j_gene: TRBJ1-4
abundance: .
CDR3aa: CASSDGIGSNGKLFF

v_gene: TRBV2
j_gene: TRBJ1-1
abundance: once
CDR3aa: CASSQGRNMNTEAFF

v_gene: TRBV27
j_gene: TRBJ2-3
abundance: .
CDR3aa: CVSSPGDSRGTDTQYF

v_gene: TRBV27
j_gene: TRBJ2-1
abundance: .
CDR3aa: CASSPRDRGYNEQFF

v_gene: TRBV2
j_gene: TRBJ1-1
abundance: .
CDR3aa: CASSEVGGAEAFF

v_gene: TRBV6-6
j_gene: TRBJ1-1
abundance: .
CDR3aa: CASSPVQAAEAFF

v_gene: TRBV29-1
j_gene: TRBJ1-2
abundance: few
CDR3aa: CSVRQDSNYGYTF

v_gene: TRBV12-3/TRBV12-4
j_gene: TRBJ2-1
abundance: few
CDR3aa: CASTSTSGAYNEQFF

v_gene: TRBV7-2
j_gene: TRBJ2-3
abundance: few
CDR3aa: CASGGGRPDTQYF

v_gene: TRBV29-1
j_gene: TRBJ1-1
abundance: .
CDR3aa: CSVEGGAEAFF

v_gene: TRBV27
j_gene: TRBJ1-2
abundance: few
CDR3aa: CASSLSRTGAPYGYTF

v_gene: TRBV11-3
j_gene: TRBJ1-1
abundance: many
CDR3aa: CASSFRPGGKNTEAFF

v_gene: TRBV28
j_gene: TRBJ2-2
abundance: few
CDR3aa: CASLGLLTGELFF

v_gene: TRBV4-1
j_gene: TRBJ2-2
abundance: .
CDR3aa: CASSQDIGGELFF

v_gene: TRBV12-3/TRBV12-4
j_gene: TRBJ1-5
abundance: many
CDR3aa: CASSREARSNQPQHF

v_gene: TRBV2
j_gene: TRBJ2-5
abundance: .
CDR3aa: CASSEVSGHQETQYF

v_gene: TRBV5-1
j_gene: TRBJ1-6
abundance: once
CDR3aa: CASRTGDSPLHF

v_gene: TRBV7-6
j_gene: TRBJ1-1
abundance: .
CDR3aa: CASSPRQGFFDTEAFF

v_gene: TRBV4-2
j_gene: TRBJ2-7
abundance: many
CDR3aa: CASSPGLAYEQYF

v_gene: TRBV6-5
j_gene: TRBJ1-2
abundance: .
CDR3aa: CASSYSGGYGYTF

v_gene: TRBV27
j_gene: TRBJ2-7
abundance: many
CDR3aa: CASSLGSYEQYF

v_gene: TRBV5-1
j_gene: TRBJ2-7
abundance: .
CDR3aa: CASSLAGTGAPPYEQYF

v_gene: TRBV7-8
j_gene: TRBJ1-1
abundance: few
CDR3aa: CASSLSSGIRTEAFF

v_gene: TRBV7-2
j_gene: TRBJ2-5
abundance: few
CDR3aa: CASSFRRTEDYETQYF

v_gene: TRBV4-2
j_gene: TRBJ1-3
abundance: many
CDR3aa: CASSQEGRGLPDGYFNTIYF

v_gene: TRBV7-2
j_gene: TRBJ2-7
abundance: few
CDR3aa: CASSQAGAPYEQYF

v_gene: TRBV27
j_gene: TRBJ1-4
abundance: .
CDR3aa: CASSFCGRDEKLFF

v_gene: TRBV10-3
j_gene: TRBJ2-1
abundance: many
CDR3aa: CAISESGAGTLYNEQFF

v_gene: TRBV4-1
j_gene: TRBJ2-7
abundance: .
CDR3aa: CASSLSVGALSEQYF

v_gene: TRBV30
j_gene: TRBJ1-5
abundance: few
CDR3aa: CAWSAGTGVQPQHF

v_gene: TRBV11-2
j_gene: TRBJ2-1
abundance: once
CDR3aa: CASSLDSGDNEQFF

v_gene: TRBV19
j_gene: TRBJ2-5
abundance: .
CDR3aa: CASSNRLAGGQETQYF

v_gene: TRBV6-6
j_gene: TRBJ2-7
abundance: .
CDR3aa: CASSYEQYF

v_gene: TRBV2
j_gene: TRBJ2-1
abundance: few
CDR3aa: CASSLTEYNEQFF